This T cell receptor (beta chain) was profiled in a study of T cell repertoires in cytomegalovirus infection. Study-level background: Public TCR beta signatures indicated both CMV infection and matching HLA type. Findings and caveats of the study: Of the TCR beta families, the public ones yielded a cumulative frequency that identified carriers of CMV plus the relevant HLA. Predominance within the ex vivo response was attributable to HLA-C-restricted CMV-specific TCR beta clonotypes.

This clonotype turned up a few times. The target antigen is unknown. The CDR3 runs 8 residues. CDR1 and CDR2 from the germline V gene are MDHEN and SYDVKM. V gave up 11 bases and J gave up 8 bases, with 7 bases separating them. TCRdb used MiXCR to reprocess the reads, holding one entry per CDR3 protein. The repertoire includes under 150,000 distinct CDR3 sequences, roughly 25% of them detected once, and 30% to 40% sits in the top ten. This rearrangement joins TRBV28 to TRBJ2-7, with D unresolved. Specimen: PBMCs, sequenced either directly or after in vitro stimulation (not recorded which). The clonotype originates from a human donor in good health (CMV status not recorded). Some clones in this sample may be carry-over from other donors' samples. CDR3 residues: CAGTKQYF. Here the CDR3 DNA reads TGTGCCGGAACTAAGCAGTACTTC. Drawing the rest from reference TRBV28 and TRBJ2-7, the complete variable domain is DVKVTQSSRYLVKRTGEKVFLECVQDMDHENMFWYRQDPGLGLRLIYFSYDVKMKEKGDIPEGYSVSREKKERFSLILESASTNQTSMYLCAGTKQYFGPGTRLTVT.